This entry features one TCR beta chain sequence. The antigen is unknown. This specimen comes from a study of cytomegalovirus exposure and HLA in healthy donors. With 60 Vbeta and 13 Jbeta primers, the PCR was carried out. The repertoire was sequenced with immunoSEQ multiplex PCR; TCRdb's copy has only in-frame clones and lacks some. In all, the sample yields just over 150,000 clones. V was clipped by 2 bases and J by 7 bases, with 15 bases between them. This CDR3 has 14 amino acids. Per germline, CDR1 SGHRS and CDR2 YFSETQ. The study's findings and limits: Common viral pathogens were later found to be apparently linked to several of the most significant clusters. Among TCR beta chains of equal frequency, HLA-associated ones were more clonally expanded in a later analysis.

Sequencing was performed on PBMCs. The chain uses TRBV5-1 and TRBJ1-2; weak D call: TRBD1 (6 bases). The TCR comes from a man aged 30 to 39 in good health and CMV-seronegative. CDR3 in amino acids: CASSFGQLLFGYTF. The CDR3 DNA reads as TGCGCCAGCAGCTTTGGACAGCTCCTATTTGGCTACACCTTC.